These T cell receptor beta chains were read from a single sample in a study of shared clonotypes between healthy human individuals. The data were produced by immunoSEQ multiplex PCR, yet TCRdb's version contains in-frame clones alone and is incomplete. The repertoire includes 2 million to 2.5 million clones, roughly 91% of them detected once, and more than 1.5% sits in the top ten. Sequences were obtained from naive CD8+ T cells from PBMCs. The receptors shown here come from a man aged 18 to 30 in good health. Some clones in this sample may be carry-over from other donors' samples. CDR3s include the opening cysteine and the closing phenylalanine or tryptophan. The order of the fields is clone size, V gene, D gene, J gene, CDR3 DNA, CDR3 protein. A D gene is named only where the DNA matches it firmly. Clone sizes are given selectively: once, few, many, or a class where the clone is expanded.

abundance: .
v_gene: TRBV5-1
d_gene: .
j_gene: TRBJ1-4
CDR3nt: TGCGCCAGCAGCATAGACAGCGTTGCAACTAATGAAAAACTGTTTTTT
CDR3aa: CASSIDSVATNEKLFF

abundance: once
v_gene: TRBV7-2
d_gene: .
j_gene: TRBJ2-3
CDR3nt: TGTGCCAGCAGCTACATATTAAGCACAGATACGCAGTATTTT
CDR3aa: CASSYILSTDTQYF

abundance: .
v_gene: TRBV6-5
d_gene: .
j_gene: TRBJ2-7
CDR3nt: TGTGCCAGCAGTTACGGCGGGACATCTTCCTACGAGCAGTACTTC
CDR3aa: CASSYGGTSSYEQYF

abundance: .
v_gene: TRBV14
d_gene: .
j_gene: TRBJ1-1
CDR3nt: TGTGCCAGCAGCCGGGGCTTCGGTGAAGCTTTCTTT
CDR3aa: CASSRGFGEAFF

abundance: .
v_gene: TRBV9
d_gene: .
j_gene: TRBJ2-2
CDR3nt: TGTGCCAGCAGCTACACCGGGGAGCTGTTTTTT
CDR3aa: CASSYTGELFF

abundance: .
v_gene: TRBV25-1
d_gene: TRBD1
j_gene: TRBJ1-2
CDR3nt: TGTGCCAGCCAGGGTGGACAGGGTCAAGGCTACACCTTC
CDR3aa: CASQGGQGQGYTF

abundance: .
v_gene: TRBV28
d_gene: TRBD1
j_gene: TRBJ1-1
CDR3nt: TGTGCCAGCAGTTTCCGGGACAGTTCTTGGAACACTGAAGCTTTCTTT
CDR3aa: CASSFRDSSWNTEAFF

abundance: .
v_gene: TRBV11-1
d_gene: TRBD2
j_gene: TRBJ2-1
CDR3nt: TGTGCCAGCAGCTTAGGGGCGGGAGGGTCCTACAATGAGCAGTTCTTC
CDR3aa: CASSLGAGGSYNEQFF

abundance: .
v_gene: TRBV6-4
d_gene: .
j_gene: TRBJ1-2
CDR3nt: TGTGCCAGCAGTTCCCAGGGGAACCTAAACTATGGCTACACCTTC
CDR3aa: CASSSQGNLNYGYTF

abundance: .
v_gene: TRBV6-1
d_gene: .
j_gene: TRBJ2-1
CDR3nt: TGTGCCAGCAGTGAACGGTTAGCGAGCTCCTACAATGAGCAGTTCTTC
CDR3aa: CASSERLASSYNEQFF

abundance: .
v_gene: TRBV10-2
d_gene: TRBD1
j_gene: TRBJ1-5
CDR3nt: TGCGCCAGCGCAGGACAGGGCGGTGTCGCCTGGGATCAGCCCCAGCATTTT
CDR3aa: CASAGQGGVAWDQPQHF

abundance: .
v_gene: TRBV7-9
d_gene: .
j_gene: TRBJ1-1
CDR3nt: TGTGCCAGCAGCTTACCCAGGAACACTGAAGCTTTCTTT
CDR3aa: CASSLPRNTEAFF

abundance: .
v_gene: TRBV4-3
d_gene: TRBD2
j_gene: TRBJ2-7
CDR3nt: TGCGCCAGCAGCCAAATCCGTGGGGTAGCGGGGGCCTACGAGCAGTACTTC
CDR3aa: CASSQIRGVAGAYEQYF

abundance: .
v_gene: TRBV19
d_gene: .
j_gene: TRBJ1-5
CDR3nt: TGTGCCGGAGGCCCGGGGCAGGGCAATCAGCCCCAGCATTTT
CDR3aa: CAGGPGQGNQPQHF

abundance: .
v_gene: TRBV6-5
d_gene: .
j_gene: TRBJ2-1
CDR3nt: TGTGCCACCCCCTGGGGCCGGCCCTACAATGAGCAGTTCTTC
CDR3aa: CATPWGRPYNEQFF

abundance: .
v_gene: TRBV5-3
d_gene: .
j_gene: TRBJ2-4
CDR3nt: TGTGCCAGAAGCCCCTCCCACAGGGCCAAAAACATTCAGTACTTC
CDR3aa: CARSPSHRAKNIQYF

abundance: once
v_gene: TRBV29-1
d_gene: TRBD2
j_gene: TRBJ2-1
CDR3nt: TGCAGCGGCGGGAGGGGCTACAATGAGCAGTTCTTC
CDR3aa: CSGGRGYNEQFF

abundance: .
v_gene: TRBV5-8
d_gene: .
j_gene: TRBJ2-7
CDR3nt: TGTGCCAGCAGCCACTCACCCGTTAGGCTCTCCTACGAGCAGTACTTC
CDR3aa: CASSHSPVRLSYEQYF

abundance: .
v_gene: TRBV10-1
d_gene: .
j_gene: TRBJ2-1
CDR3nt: TGCGCCAGCAGTGGTGTAGTTAGGAATGAGCAGTTCTTC
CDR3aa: CASSGVVRNEQFF

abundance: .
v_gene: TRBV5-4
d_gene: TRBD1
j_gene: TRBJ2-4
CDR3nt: TGTGCCAGCAGCTCGATCGGACAGGGGACGGCCGGCATTCAGTACTTC
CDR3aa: CASSSIGQGTAGIQYF

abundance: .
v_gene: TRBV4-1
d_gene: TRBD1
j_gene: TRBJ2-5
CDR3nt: TGCGCCAGCAGCCAAGCAGGGGGCGGAGGAGAGACCCAGTACTTC
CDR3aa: CASSQAGGGGETQYF

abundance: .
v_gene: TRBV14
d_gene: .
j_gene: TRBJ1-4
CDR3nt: TGTGCCAGCAGCCAAGATTGGGGGTTCGCGAATGAAAAACTGTTTTTT
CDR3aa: CASSQDWGFANEKLFF

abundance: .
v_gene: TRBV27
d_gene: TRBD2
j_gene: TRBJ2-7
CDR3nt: TGTGCCAGCAGTCCCCATGGGCGGGAGTGGTCCTACGAGCAGTACTTC
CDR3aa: CASSPHGREWSYEQYF

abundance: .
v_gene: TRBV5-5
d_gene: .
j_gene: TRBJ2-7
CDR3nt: TGTGCCAGCAGCTTGGACGGGCCCCCATACGAGCAGTACTTC
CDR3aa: CASSLDGPPYEQYF

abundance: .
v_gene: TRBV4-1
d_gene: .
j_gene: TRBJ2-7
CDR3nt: TGCGCCAGCAGCCAAGTCGCGGAAGCCAGCTACGAGCAGTACTTC
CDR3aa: CASSQVAEASYEQYF

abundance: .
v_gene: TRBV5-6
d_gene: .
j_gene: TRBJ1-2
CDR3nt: TGTGCCAGCAGCTTACGGAGGGAGTACTATGGCTACACCTTC
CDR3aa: CASSLRREYYGYTF

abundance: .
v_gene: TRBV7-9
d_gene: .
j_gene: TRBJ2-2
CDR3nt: TGTGCCAGCAGCACGTGGGTGGTAGCTGGCGGGGAGCTGTTTTTT
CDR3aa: CASSTWVVAGGELFF

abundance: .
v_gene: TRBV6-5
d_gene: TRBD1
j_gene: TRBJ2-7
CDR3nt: TGTGCCAGCAGCTCCGGGACAGGGGGCTACGAGCAGTACTTC
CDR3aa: CASSSGTGGYEQYF

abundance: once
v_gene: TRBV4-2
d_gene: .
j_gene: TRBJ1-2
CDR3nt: TGTGCCAGCAGCCAAGAACCGGGGTCGTCCTTTGGCTACACCTTC
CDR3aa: CASSQEPGSSFGYTF

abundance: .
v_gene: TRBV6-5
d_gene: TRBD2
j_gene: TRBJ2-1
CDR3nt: TGTGCCAGCAGTTACTCGGCGGGGGAGGGAGGTGAGCAGTTCTTC
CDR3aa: CASSYSAGEGGEQFF

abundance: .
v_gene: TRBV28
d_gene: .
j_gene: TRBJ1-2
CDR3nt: TGTGCCAGCAGCCTAGACAGAGATGGCTACACCTTC
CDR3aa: CASSLDRDGYTF

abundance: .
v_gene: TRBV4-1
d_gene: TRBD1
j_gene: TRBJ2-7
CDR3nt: TGCGCCAGCAGGGAATCCGGGACAGGGGATAGGGAGCAGTACTTC
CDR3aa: CASRESGTGDREQYF

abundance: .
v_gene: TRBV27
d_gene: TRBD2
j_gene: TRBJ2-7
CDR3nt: TGTGCCAGCAGTTTAGCGGGAGGGGGTTATTACGAGCAGTACTTC
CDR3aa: CASSLAGGGYYEQYF

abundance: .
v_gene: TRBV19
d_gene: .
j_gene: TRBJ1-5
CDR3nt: TGTGCCAGTAAGAGGGCGTCGAGGGAGTCTCAGCCCCAGCATTTT
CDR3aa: CASKRASRESQPQHF

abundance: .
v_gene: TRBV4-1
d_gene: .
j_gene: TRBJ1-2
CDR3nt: TGCGCCAGCAGCCAAGATTTGGGGAGTTCATGGGGCTACACCTTC
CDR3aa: CASSQDLGSSWGYTF

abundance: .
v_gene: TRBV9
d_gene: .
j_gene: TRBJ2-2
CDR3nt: TGTGCCAGCAGCGCGGACAGCGAGAACACCGGGGAGCTGTTTTTT
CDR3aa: CASSADSENTGELFF

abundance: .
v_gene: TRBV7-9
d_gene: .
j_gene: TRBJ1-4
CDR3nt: TGTGCCAGCAGCTCCTCCTCCGAAAGGAAACTGTTTTTT
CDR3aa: CASSSSSERKLFF

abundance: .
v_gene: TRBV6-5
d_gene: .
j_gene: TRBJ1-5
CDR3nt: TGTGCCAGCAGTTACTCGAACACAGTCAATCAGCCCCAGCATTTT
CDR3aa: CASSYSNTVNQPQHF

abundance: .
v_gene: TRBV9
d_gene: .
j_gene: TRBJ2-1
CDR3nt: TGTGCCAGCAGCCCCCCTCCAGGGTACAATGAGCAGTTCTTC
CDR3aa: CASSPPPGYNEQFF

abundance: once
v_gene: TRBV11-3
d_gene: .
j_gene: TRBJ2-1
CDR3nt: TGTGCCAGCAGCTTAGTACCACAGAGCTCCTACAATGAGCAGTTCTTC
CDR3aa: CASSLVPQSSYNEQFF

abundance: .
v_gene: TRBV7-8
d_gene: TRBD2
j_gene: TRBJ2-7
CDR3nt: TGTGCCAGCAGCCTCAGCGGGGGGCGGAACTACGAGCAGTACTTC
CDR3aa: CASSLSGGRNYEQYF

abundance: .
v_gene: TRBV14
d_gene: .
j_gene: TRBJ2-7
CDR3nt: TGTGCCAGCAGCCAAGAGGGGGCACCGTACGAGCAGTACTTC
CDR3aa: CASSQEGAPYEQYF

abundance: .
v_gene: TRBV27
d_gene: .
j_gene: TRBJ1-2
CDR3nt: TGTGCCAGCAGTGAGGTTGGGGGGCACTATGGCTACACCTTC
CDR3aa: CASSEVGGHYGYTF

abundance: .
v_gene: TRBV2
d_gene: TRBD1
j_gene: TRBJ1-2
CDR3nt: TGTGCCAGCAGTGGCTCCGGGACAGGGAACTATGGCTACACCTTC
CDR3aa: CASSGSGTGNYGYTF

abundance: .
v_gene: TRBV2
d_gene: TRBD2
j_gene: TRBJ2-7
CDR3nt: TGTGCCAGCAGTGAGGGACTAGCGGGGGGAACCTTCTCCTACGAGCAGTACTTC
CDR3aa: CASSEGLAGGTFSYEQYF

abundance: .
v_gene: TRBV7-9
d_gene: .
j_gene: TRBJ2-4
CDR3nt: TGTGCCAGCAGCTCGGGAGACAGTCCCAACATTCAGTACTTC
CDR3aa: CASSSGDSPNIQYF

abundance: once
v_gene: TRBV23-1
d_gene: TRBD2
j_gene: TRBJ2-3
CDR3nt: TGCGCCAGCAGCCGGACCCTACTAGCGGGAGGGAGGGTAGCGGGCACAGATACGCAGTATTTT
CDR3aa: CASSRTLLAGGRVAGTDTQYF

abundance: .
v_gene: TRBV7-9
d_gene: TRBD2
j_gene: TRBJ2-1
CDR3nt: TGTGCCAGCAGCCTACTAGCGGGAGGGTTCTGGGAGCAGTTCTTC
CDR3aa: CASSLLAGGFWEQFF

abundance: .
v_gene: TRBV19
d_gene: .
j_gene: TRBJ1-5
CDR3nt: TGTGCCAGTAGTATTATAGGGGTGATTAGCAATCAGCCCCAGCATTTT
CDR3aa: CASSIIGVISNQPQHF

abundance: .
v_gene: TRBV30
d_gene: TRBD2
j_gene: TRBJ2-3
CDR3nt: TGTGCCTGGAGTTGGGCGGGAGTATCAGATACGCAGTATTTT
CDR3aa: CAWSWAGVSDTQYF

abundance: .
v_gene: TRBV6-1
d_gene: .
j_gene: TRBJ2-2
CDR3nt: TGTGCCAGCAGAATCCCAGGGCTTTGGGAGCTGTTTTTT
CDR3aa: CASRIPGLWELFF

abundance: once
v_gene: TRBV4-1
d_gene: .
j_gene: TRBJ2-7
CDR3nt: TGCGCCAGCAGCCAAGATCGCGGATGGGGGAACTACGAGCAGTACTTC
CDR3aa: CASSQDRGWGNYEQYF

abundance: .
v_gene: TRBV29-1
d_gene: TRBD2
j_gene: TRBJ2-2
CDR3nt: TGCAGCGTTGGGCCGGGACTAGCGGGCCCAGCGAACACCGGGGAGCTGTTTTTT
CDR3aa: CSVGPGLAGPANTGELFF

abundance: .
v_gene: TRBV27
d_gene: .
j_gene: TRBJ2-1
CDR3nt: TGTGCCAGCCGAGAAAGATTGGGATTCTACAATGAGCAGTTCTTC
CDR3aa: CASRERLGFYNEQFF

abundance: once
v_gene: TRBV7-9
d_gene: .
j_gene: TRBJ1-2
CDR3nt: TGTGCCAGCAGCCCGGTTGGGGGGCGCGTATATGGCTACACCTTC
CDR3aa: CASSPVGGRVYGYTF